The present TCR beta chain was sequenced within a study of T cell repertoires in cytomegalovirus infection (dated by TCRdb to 2018 to 2020). Study-wide context: Because public TCR beta signatures pointed to carriage of CMV infection together with the matching HLA type, the HLA type of each donor mattered for the analysis. The study at large found these results: In both this cohort and an independent 352-donor cohort, the cumulative frequency of public TCR beta family members distinguished carriers of CMV infection plus the relevant HLA type. In the ex vivo response, HLA-C-restricted CMV-specific TCR beta clonotypes were dominant, and in two of eight donors the single most frequent clonotype came from this HLA-C-restricted group.

Sequencing was performed on an Illumina HiSeq 1500. TCRdb reworked the public reads: Q25 trimming with fastp, MiXCR clone assembly, productive beta chains retained. CDR3 protein duplicates are merged, each entry listing the most common genes and DNA. Within this sample are some 700,000 distinct CDR3 sequences, with roughly 36% of them counted one time only. The top ten constitute more than 2.5% of the sample. Between the V and J ends, shortened by 2 bases and 3 bases respectively, the junction contains 19 bases. The CDR3 sequence holds 17 residues, the cysteine and phenylalanine included. The only DNA kept is the CDR3, 51 bases in frame from the first base. Taken from the germline V gene, the CDR1 and CDR2 loops are KGHDR and SFDVKD. A note on this clonotype: This clone's antigen is unknown. Nothing much larger sits one base from this clone, and base qualities are not available.

Source material: PBMCs. This receptor was obtained from a human donor in good health (CMV status not recorded). Some clones in this sample may be carry-over from other donors' samples. The V and J genes are TRBV24-1 and TRBJ2-7; the D gene is tentatively TRBD1 or TRBD2, each matching 5 bases. The CDR3 is CATSDSKPGPPYYEQYF. The sequenced DNA is TGTGCCACCAGTGATTCTAAACCGGGACCGCCTTACTACGAGCAGTACTTC.